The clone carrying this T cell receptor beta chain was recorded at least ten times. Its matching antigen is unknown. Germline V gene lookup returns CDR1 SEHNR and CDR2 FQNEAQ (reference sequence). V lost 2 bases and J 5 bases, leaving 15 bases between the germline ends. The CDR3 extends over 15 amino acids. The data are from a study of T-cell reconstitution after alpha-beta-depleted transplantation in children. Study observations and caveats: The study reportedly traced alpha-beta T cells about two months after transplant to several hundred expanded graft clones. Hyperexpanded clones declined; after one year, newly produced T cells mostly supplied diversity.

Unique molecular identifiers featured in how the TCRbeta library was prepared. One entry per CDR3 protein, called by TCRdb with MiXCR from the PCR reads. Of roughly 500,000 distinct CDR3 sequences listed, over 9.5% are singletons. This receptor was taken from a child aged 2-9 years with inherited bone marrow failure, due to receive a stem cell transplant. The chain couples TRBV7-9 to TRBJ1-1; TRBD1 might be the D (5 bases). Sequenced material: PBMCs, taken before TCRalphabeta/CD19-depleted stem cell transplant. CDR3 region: CASSLSVRVGTEAFF. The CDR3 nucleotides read TGTGCCAGCAGCTTAAGTGTCAGGGTGGGGACTGAAGCTTTCTTT.